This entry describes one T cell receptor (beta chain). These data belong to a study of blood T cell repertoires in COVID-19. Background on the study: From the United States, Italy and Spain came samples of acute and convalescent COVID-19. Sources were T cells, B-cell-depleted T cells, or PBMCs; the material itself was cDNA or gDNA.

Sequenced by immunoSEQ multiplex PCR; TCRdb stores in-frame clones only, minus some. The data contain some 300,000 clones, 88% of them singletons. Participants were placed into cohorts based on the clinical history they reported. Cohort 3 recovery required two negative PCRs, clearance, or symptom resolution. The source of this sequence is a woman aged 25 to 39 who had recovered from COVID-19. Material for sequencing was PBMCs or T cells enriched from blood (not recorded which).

The CDR3: CASSVGLAGPPSRNEQFF. The CDR3 nucleotides read TGTGCCAGCAGCGTAGGACTAGCGGGTCCCCCTTCCCGGAATGAGCAGTTCTTC. The chain links TRBV9 to TRBJ2-1; 10 nucleotides align to TRBD2. After removal of 0 bases from V and 7 bases from J, the junction contained 13 bases not matched to a gene. Germline V CDR1 and CDR2: SGDLS, YYNGEE. This CDR3 region has 18 residues.